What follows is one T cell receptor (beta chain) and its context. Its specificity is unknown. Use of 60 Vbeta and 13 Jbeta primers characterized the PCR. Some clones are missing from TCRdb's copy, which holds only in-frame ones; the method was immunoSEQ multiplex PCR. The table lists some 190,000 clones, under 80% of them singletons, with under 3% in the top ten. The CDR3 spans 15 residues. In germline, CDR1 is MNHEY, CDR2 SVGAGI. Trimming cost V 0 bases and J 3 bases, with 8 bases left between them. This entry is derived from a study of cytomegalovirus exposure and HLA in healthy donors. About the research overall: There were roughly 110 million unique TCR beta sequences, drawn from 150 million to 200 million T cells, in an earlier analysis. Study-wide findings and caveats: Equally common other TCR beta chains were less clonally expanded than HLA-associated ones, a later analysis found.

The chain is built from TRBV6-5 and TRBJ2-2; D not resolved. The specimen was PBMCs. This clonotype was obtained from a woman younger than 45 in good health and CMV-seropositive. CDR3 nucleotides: TGTGCCAGCAGTTACTCGCCCGCGCACACCGGGGAGCTGTTTTTT. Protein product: CASSYSPAHTGELFF.